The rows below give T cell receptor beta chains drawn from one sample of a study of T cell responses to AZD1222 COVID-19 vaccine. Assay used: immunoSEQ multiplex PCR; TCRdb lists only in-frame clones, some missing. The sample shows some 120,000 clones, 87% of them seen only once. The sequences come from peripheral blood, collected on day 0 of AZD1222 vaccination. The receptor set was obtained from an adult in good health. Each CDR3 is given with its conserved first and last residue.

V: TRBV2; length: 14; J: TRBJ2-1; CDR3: CATSGQVSNNEQFF
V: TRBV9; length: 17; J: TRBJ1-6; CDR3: CASSVEGQISYNSPLHF
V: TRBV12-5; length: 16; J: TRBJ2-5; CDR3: CASGSAGGQAKETQYF
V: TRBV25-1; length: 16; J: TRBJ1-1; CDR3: CASSDDGDREYTEAFF
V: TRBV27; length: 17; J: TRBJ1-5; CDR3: CASSLEGFGDSNQPQHF
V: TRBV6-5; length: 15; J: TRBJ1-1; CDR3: CASTDGSTGITEAFF
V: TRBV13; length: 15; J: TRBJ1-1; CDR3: CASSLGQGGNTEAFF
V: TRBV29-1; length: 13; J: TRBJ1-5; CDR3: CSARVDSNQPQHF
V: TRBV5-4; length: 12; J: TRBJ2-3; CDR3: CASSSGGDTQYF
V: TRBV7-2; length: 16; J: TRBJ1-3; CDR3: CASSGTGALSGNTIYF
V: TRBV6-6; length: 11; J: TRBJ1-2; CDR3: CASTQDSGYTF
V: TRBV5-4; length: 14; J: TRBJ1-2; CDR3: CASSLVSTNYGYTF
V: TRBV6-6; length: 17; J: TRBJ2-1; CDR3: CASSPLLGTGALNEQFF
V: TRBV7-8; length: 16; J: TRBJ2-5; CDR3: CASSLVGGPDQETQYF
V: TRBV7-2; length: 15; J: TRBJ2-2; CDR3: CASSSGSQGTGELFF
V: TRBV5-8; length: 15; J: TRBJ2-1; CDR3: CASFGGQTYYNEQFF
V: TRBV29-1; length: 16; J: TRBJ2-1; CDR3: CSVEGIAVGSYNEQFF
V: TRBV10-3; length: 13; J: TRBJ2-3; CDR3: CAISELRRDTQYF
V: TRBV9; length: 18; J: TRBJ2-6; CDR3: CASSVGGQPPSGANVLTF
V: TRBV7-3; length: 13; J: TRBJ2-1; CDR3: CASSSGTHNEQFF
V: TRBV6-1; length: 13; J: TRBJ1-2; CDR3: CASSELPNYGYTF
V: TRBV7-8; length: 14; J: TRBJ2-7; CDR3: CASRSRGGSYEQYF
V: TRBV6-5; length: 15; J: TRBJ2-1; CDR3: CASNLAGKGIVEQFF
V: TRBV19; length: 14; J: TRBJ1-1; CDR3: CASSEGTWNTEAFF
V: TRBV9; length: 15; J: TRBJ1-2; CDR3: CASSVKGADIYGYTF
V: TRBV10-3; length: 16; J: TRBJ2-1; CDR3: CAISEGTSGGNNEQFF
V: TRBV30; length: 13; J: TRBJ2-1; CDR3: CAGGLAGRYEQFF
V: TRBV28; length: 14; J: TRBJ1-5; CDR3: CASGQRYSNQPQHF
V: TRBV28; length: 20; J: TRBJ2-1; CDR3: CASTPSPRLFASGTYNEQFF
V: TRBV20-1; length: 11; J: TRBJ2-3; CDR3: CSIRVGDTQYF
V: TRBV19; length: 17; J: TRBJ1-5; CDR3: CASSIDLGGMGRGPQHF